The clone carrying this T cell receptor beta chain has just a few counts. Its specificity is not known. Gene names follow the mouse nomenclature. The read finishes 4 residues shy of the CDR3 end, and the germline J gene is used to complete it. Other DNA sequences in the same sample also yield this CDR3. A panel of CD4, CD8alpha, NKG2D, NKG2ACE and other markers served to sort pooled cutaneous lymph node cells. As the sequencing template, cDNA was produced by extracting RNA and reverse transcribing it. TCRdb keeps only in-frame clones here, not all; method: immunoSEQ multiplex PCR. The repertoire consists of around 300,000 clones, none detected only once. The length of the CDR3 is 14 residues. The germline CDR1 and CDR2 sequences are NSHNY and SYGAGN. Trimming cost V 1 base and J 3 bases; bases outside gene matches: 2. This specimen belongs to a study of CD8+ T cells in alopecia areata. Findings and caveats of the study: Whereas mice showed it more clearly, TCR sharing across patients was murkier, possibly because of HLA. Normal scalp had lower clonality than lesional scalp, with alopecia totalis/universalis lesions showing this most strongly. Scalp sample data also include resident alphabeta T cells from normal skin.

The rearrangement links TRBV13-1 to TRBJ2-7; 9 bases match TRBD1. This receptor was obtained from a C3H/HeJ mouse with alopecia areata. Mice of this strain are of MHC haplotype H2-k. Sequencing was done on a sample of CD4+ T cells sorted from a lymph node. CDR3 loop: CASSDPGQGYEQYF. The CDR3 bases that were read are TGTGCCAGCAGTGATCCGGGACAGGGCTAT.